These 4 T cell receptor beta chains were all obtained from the same sample, sequenced in a study of beta chain features in type 1 diabetes. Sequencing targeted expressed TCRB transcripts, as all isolated RNA had been reverse transcribed. Clones were read by immunoSEQ multiplex PCR, and TCRdb kept only the in-frame ones, dropping some. Of 600,000 to 650,000 clones listed, roughly a sixth were seen once; the top ten hold around 0.1%. Sequenced material: naive CD4+ T cells from blood. These receptors were taken from a man aged 18 to 35 in good health.

This clone has more than one count but fewer than ten. The chain couples TRBV28 to TRBJ2-1; 7 bases align to TRBD2. This CDR3 has 18 residues. Losses at the gene ends were 5 bases for V and 0 bases for J; bases not matched to a gene: 13. The germline V gene has CDR1 MDHEN and CDR2 SYDVKM. The CDR3 loop reads CASSPLWSGTFSYNEQFF. DNA for the CDR3: TGTGCCAGCAGTCCCCTGTGGAGCGGGACTTTCTCCTACAATGAGCAGTTCTTC.

This chain connects TRBV7-9 to TRBJ1-6, with 10 nucleotides matching TRBD1. CDR1 and CDR2 from the germline V gene are SEHNR and FQNEAQ (reference sequence). The trim removed 5 bases at V and 7 bases at J, leaving 5 bases unmatched. This CDR3 comprises 15 residues. Written as DNA, the CDR3 is TGTGCCAGCAGCCCCTCGGGACAGGGGAATTCACCCCTCCACTTT. Amino acid sequence: CASSPSGQGNSPLHF.

This clone has more than one count but fewer than ten. The V call is TRBV9, the J call TRBJ2-1; D is unresolved. V was trimmed by 4 bases and J by 3 bases, leaving 5 bases between them. CDR1 and CDR2 (germline): SGDLS, YYNGEE. This CDR3 contains 12 residues. Here the CDR3 DNA reads TGTGCCAGCAGCCCAAACTACAATGAGCAGTTCTTC. It yields the protein CASSPNYNEQFF.

The chain carries TRBV2 and TRBJ2-2; no clear D. CDR1 is SNHLY, CDR2 FYNNEI, per germline. V dropped 4 bases and J dropped 1 base, with 13 bases sitting between them. The CDR3 is made up of 16 amino acids. The CDR3 here is CASSVGRRVNTGELFF. DNA of the CDR3: TGTGCCAGCAGTGTCGGCAGACGGGTGAACACCGGGGAGCTGTTTTTT.